This passage covers 32 T cell receptor beta chains from one sample sequenced in a study of radiotherapy plus CTLA-4 blockade in lung cancer. Method: immunoSEQ multiplex PCR; TCRdb's copy keeps in-frame clones and lacks some. Among 11,000 to 15,000 clones listed, about 70% were seen once. Sequenced here: peripheral blood, sampled from a patient treated with radiotherapy plus ipilimumab. The source of these receptors is a human donor with non-small cell lung cancer whose response to radiotherapy plus ipilimumab could not be evaluated.

The CDR3 loop is CATQRGNEQFF. Written as DNA, the CDR3 is TGTGCCACTCAACGGGGGAATGAGCAGTTCTTC. The chain links TRBV19 to TRBJ2-1; perhaps TRBD2 as D (6 bases). V lost 10 bases to trimming and J lost 7 bases, with 11 bases between them. The CDR3 sequence is 11 residues long. Germline V gives CDR1 LNHDA, CDR2 SQIVND (reference sequence).

V gene TRBV6-5 combines with J gene TRBJ2-5, with TRBD1 matching over 7 bases. CDR1 is MNHEY and CDR2 is SVGAGI in the germline V gene. The CDR3 is made up of 16 amino acids. The V segment lost 3 bases and the J segment 4 bases; nucleotides outside the gene matches: 11. CDR3 DNA sequence: TGTGCCAGCAGTTATGGTCAGGGGGATACAGCAGAGACCCAGTACTTC. Residues: CASSYGQGDTAETQYF.

This CDR3 reads CASIRDRESNQPQHF. The CDR3 DNA is TGTGCCAGCATAAGGGACAGGGAAAGCAATCAGCCCCAGCATTTT. V and J are TRBV6-1 and TRBJ1-5; 9 nucleotides agree with TRBD1. From germline, CDR1 is MNHNS and CDR2 SASEGT. J gave up 1 base and V 7 bases, and 5 bases lay outside the gene matches. This CDR3 contains 15 residues.

This clone was detected only a few times. The chain links TRBV12-5 to TRBJ2-1, with 11 bases that match TRBD2. This CDR3 region has 16 residues. V trimming: 7 bases; J trimming: 4 bases; junction bases outside the gene matches: 9. Per the germline V gene, CDR1 is LGHNT and CDR2 is FRNRAP. The CDR3: CASAAGTSGKYNEQFF. The CDR3 bases are TGTGCTAGTGCCGCCGGGACTAGCGGTAAATACAATGAGCAGTTCTTC.

The chain uses TRBV2 and TRBJ1-1; 7 bases match TRBD1. CDR1 is SNHLY and CDR2 is FYNNEI in the germline V gene. J was trimmed by 6 bases and V by 5 bases; bases with no gene match: 12. The CDR3 has 15 amino acids. The CDR3 nucleotides read TGTGCCAGCAGTCCCCAGACAGGGCTGTGGTCTGAAGCTTTCTTT. It translates to CASSPQTGLWSEAFF.

J is TRBJ2-1 and V is TRBV10-2; possible D gene TRBD2, 6 bases. This CDR3 contains 12 residues. Trimming took 5 bases from V and 9 from J, leaving 11 bases between them. Germline V gene sequence: CDR1 WSHSY, CDR2 SAAADI. This CDR3 reads CASSWMGGEQFF. CDR3 coding DNA: TGCGCCAGCAGTTGGATGGGGGGTGAGCAGTTCTTC.

This chain links TRBV4-1 with TRBJ2-2; no firm D call. Per germline, CDR1 MGHRA and CDR2 YSYEKL. V lost 4 bases to trimming and J lost 7 bases, with 10 bases between them. This CDR3 comprises 13 residues. CDR3 coding DNA: TGCGCCAGCAGCCCGCCCGGGTTCGGGGAGCTGTTTTTT. Its protein product is CASSPPGFGELFF.

V usage is TRBV4-2 and J usage is TRBJ1-4; TRBD1 aligns across 11 bases. V shed 3 bases and J 7 bases; nucleotides not matched to a gene: 7. Looked up from germline, CDR1 is LGHNA and CDR2 is YNFKEQ. This CDR3 spans 16 amino acids. The CDR3 nucleotides are TGTGCCAGCAGCCAGGGGACCGGGACAGGGGGTGAAAAACTGTTTTTT. It encodes CASSQGTGTGGEKLFF.

This clone occurred a few times. J is TRBJ1-6 and V is TRBV9; D might be TRBD1 (6 bases). In germline, CDR1 is SGDLS, CDR2 YYNGEE. CDR3 length: 14 amino acids. V lost 5 bases, J lost 10 bases, and 16 bases lay in between. The CDR3: CASRGGAGESPLHF. In DNA, the CDR3 is TGTGCCAGCAGAGGGGGGGCAGGTGAGTCACCCCTCCACTTT.

The chain joins TRBV30 to TRBJ1-4; 8 bases agree with TRBD1. Germline CDR1 reads GTSNPN; CDR2 reads SVGIG (reference sequence). The CDR3 has 15 residues. The junction had 6 bases not matched to a gene; V was cut back by 0 bases and J by 6 bases. CDR3 in DNA: TGTGCCTGGAGTGTACGAGGACAGGGTGATGAAAAACTGTTTTTT. Its protein product is CAWSVRGQGDEKLFF.

The chain employs TRBV30 and TRBJ2-3, with TRBD2 matching 7 bases. CDR3 size: 16 residues. The V gene end was trimmed by 2 bases and the J gene end by 6 bases; junction bases not matched to a gene: 14. Germline-derived CDR1 and CDR2 are GTSNPN and SVGIG (reference sequence). The CDR3 DNA reads TGTGCCTGGAGTAAGGGGACGGGGGGACCCCGGGATACGCAGTATTTT. This codes for CAWSKGTGGPRDTQYF.

CDR3 in amino acids: CASSEVPSGGTDTQYF. The CDR3 DNA reads TGTGCCAGCAGTGAAGTTCCTAGCGGGGGAACAGATACGCAGTATTTT. V is TRBV2 and J is TRBJ2-3, with TRBD2 matching over 10 bases. The CDR3 loop spans 16 amino acids. The V segment lost 1 base and the J segment 3 bases; nucleotides outside the gene matches: 4. Germline CDR1 is SNHLY and CDR2 is FYNNEI.

The chain combines TRBV30 with TRBJ1-1; TRBD1 matches at 9 bases. The germline V gene encodes CDR1 GTSNPN and CDR2 SVGIG (reference sequence). Trimming at V came to 7 bases and at J to 2 bases, leaving 11 bases not matched to a gene. The CDR3 loop spans 15 amino acids. Here the CDR3 reads CASFSGDRVNTEAFF. CDR3 nucleotides: TGTGCCTCCTTCTCCGGGGACAGGGTTAACACTGAAGCTTTCTTT.

The chain combines TRBV10-2 with TRBJ1-2; 8 nucleotides match TRBD1. The CDR3 loop spans 14 amino acids. V lost 2 bases and J lost 5; bases outside the gene matches: 4. Germline CDR1 reads WSHSY; CDR2 reads SAAADI. DNA for the CDR3: TGCGCCAGCAGTGAGCAGGGGGCAGGGTATGGCTACACCTTC. This gives the protein CASSEQGAGYGYTF.

With respect to this clone: Other DNA sequences in the sample encode the same CDR3. The genes are TRBV28 and TRBJ2-5; 7 bases match TRBD2. The junction had 10 bases not matched to a gene; V was cut back by 5 bases and J by 1 base. The length of the CDR3 is 16 residues. Germline V gives CDR1 MDHEN, CDR2 SYDVKM. The CDR3 here is CASSPRGGFIQETQYF. The CDR3 DNA is TGTGCCAGCAGTCCCCGCGGGGGTTTTATCCAAGAGACCCAGTACTTC.

This chain links TRBV30 with TRBJ1-3; no firm D call. Looked up from germline, CDR1 is GTSNPN and CDR2 is SVGIG (reference sequence). The CDR3 consists of 15 residues. The V end was cut by 0 bases, the J end by 0 bases, with 9 bases between. The CDR3 nucleotides are TGTGCCTGGAGTGTATTAGCAGACTCTGGAAACACCATATATTTT. Residues: CAWSVLADSGNTIYF.

This clone was counted a single time. This chain uses TRBV18 with TRBJ2-7; no clear D. V lost 3 bases to trimming and J lost 0 bases, with 9 bases between them. CDR3 length: 14 amino acids. From germline, CDR1 is KGHSH and CDR2 LQKENI. The CDR3 protein is CASSPIQSSYEQYV. CDR3 nucleotide sequence: TGTGCCAGCTCACCGATACAGAGCTCCTACGAGCAGTACGTC.

This clone was counted only a few times. CDR3 sequence: CASSLRQFYGYTF. Written as DNA, the CDR3 is TGTGCCAGCAGCTTACGACAGTTCTATGGCTACACCTTC. The chain employs TRBV11-2 and TRBJ1-2; D perhaps matches TRBD1 (5 bases). V was shortened by 2 bases and J by 4 bases, with 8 bases between the two germline ends. Germline V gene sequence: CDR1 SGHAT, CDR2 FQNNGV. The CDR3 runs to 13 residues.

This chain connects TRBV30 to TRBJ1-5, with a possible D match to TRBD1 (6 bases). Germline CDR1 and CDR2: GTSNPN and SVGIG (reference sequence). Trimming left V 1 base short and J 0 bases short, with 13 bases between. This CDR3 has 16 amino acids. The CDR3 DNA is TGTGCCTGGAGTGAGGGGTGGGGGCTTAGCAATCAGCCCCAGCATTTT. It specifies CAWSEGWGLSNQPQHF.

The CDR3 here is CASSEDRGRGYTF. DNA of the CDR3: TGTGCCAGCTCAGAGGACAGGGGGCGAGGCTACACCTTC. The rearrangement joins TRBV18 to TRBJ1-2, with 11 bases aligning to TRBD1. CDR3 length: 13 amino acids. V trimming: 5 bases; J trimming: 8 bases; junction bases outside the gene matches: 4. Germline CDR1 reads KGHSH; CDR2 reads LQKENI.

The chain has TRBV7-9 and TRBJ1-4, with 9 bases fitting TRBD1. Germline V lookup: CDR1 SEHNR, CDR2 FQNEAQ (reference sequence). The CDR3 consists of 14 residues. The J segment lost 10 bases and the V segment lost 5 bases, leaving 8 bases of the junction unmatched. The CDR3 protein is CASSPGTGSRKLFF. DNA of the CDR3: TGTGCCAGCAGCCCCGGGACAGGGTCGCGAAAACTGTTTTTT.

CDR3 DNA: TGTGCCACCAGCAGAGACCGAGCGGGGGGGCCCGGGGAGCTGTTTTTT. Encoded protein: CATSRDRAGGPGELFF. The V call is TRBV15, the J call TRBJ2-2; 10 nucleotides match TRBD2. This CDR3 is built from 16 residues. V lost 0 bases and J lost 6; bases outside the gene matches: 4. Germline V CDR1 and CDR2: LNHNV, YYDKDF (reference sequence).

This chain connects TRBV7-2 to TRBJ2-2; D call uncertain. Between the trimmed V and J ends, which lost 1 base and 6 bases, there was a span of 6 bases. Germline lookup yields CDR1 SGHTA and CDR2 FQGNSA. The CDR3 runs 13 residues. CDR3 bases: TGTGCCAGCAGCTTAGTACGGTCCGGGGAGCTGTTTTTT. Encoded protein: CASSLVRSGELFF.

This rearrangement joins TRBV5-1 to TRBJ2-2; 8 bases agree with TRBD2. The CDR3 loop spans 18 amino acids. Losses at the gene ends were 4 bases for V and 5 bases for J; bases not matched to a gene: 16. Per germline, CDR1 SGHRS and CDR2 YFSETQ. CDR3 sequence: CASSQRPLAGLTTGELFF. Written as DNA, the CDR3 is TGCGCCAGCAGCCAACGGCCCCTAGCGGGCCTGACTACCGGGGAGCTGTTTTTT.

The gene calls are TRBV5-1 and TRBJ2-5; a possible D gene is TRBD1 (5 bases). The V gene's germline CDR1 is SGHRS and CDR2 YFSETQ. Trimming stripped 4 bases from V and 3 bases from J, with 22 bases between. This CDR3 contains 17 residues. The CDR3, as DNA: TGCGCCAGCAGCGAGACAGACTTCCCCCTCCCTGAAGAGACCCAGTACTTC. It yields the protein CASSETDFPLPEETQYF.

V and J are TRBV4-2 and TRBJ2-3, with TRBD2 identical over 9 bases. Losses at the gene ends were 2 bases for V and 8 bases for J; bases not matched to a gene: 11. CDR3 length equals 16 residues. Germline V gene data show CDR1 as LGHNA and CDR2 as YNFKEQ. CDR3 sequence (DNA): TGTGCCAGCAGCCAATTTCTAGCTAGCGGGGAGGGTACGCAGTATTTT. Translation: CASSQFLASGEGTQYF.

By share, this clone ranks as medium-sized. CDR3 nucleotide sequence: TGTGCCATCAGTGGGGACAGGGGGCGACCTGAAGCTTTCTTT. This translates into CAISGDRGRPEAFF. The chain has TRBV10-3 and TRBJ1-1, with 12 bases lining up with TRBD1. The germline CDR1 and CDR2 sequences are ENHRY and SYGVKD. The CDR3 extends over 14 amino acids. V dropped 4 bases and J dropped 6; count of bases not matched to a gene: 3.

This chain connects TRBV9 to TRBJ1-1; D may be TRBD1 (6 bases). Germline V gene data show CDR1 as SGDLS and CDR2 as YYNGEE. The CDR3 totals 14 residues. The ends were cut back, 7 bases at V and 4 bases at J, with 17 bases in the middle. CDR3 protein: CASGATGYGTEAFF. CDR3 nucleotides: TGTGCCAGCGGCGCAACAGGGTACGGCACTGAAGCTTTCTTT.

Of note for this clone: A far larger clone differs by one base, so this is likely a read error. The sample holds other DNA sequences that translate to the same CDR3. The chain links TRBV6-1 to TRBJ1-4, with a possible D match to TRBD1 (5 bases). Trimming shortened V by 8 bases and J by 0 bases, and 13 bases separated the two germline ends. This CDR3 region has 15 residues. CDR1 and CDR2 (germline): MNHNS, SASEGT. CDR3 nucleotides: TGTGCCAGCGGGATAGACAGTACAACTAATGAAAAACTGTTTTTT. Its protein product is CASGIDSTTNEKLFF.

The chain carries TRBV6-5 and TRBJ2-5, with D maybe TRBD1 (5 bases). The CDR3 consists of 12 residues. V shed 7 bases and J shed 3 bases, with 9 bases lying between them. Germline CDR1 MNHEY, CDR2 SVGAGI. The CDR3, as DNA: TGTGCCAGCACAGGGCCTGAAGAGACCCAGTACTTC. Protein: CASTGPEETQYF.

The gene calls are TRBV5-4 and TRBJ1-1; no definite D call. V was trimmed by 3 bases and J by 1 base, leaving 10 bases between them. This CDR3 has 14 residues. Germline CDR1 reads SGHNT; CDR2 reads YYREEE (reference sequence). Written as DNA, the CDR3 is TGTGCCAGCAGCTACTCGGCGGGGAACACTGAAGCTTTCTTT. Translated, it gives CASSYSAGNTEAFF. Complete variable domain (other parts from reference TRBV5-4 and TRBJ1-1): ETGVTQSPTHLIKTRGQQVTLRCSSQSGHNTVSWYQQALGQGPQFIFQYYREEENGRGNFPPRFSGLQFPNYSSELNVNALELDDSALYLCASSYSAGNTEAFFGQGTRLTVV.

This clone was seen a handful of times. The chain recombines TRBV10-3 with TRBJ1-3, with a tentative D call TRBD1 (6 bases). Trimming removed 7 bases from V and 1 base from J, with 8 bases in between. The CDR3 covers 13 residues. In germline, CDR1 is ENHRY, CDR2 SYGVKD. CDR3 nucleotide sequence: TGTGCCATCACCCAGGGGTCTGGAAACACCATATATTTT. Translated, it gives CAITQGSGNTIYF.